Sequencing of this T cell receptor beta chain was carried out in a study of shared clonotypes between healthy human individuals (dated by TCRdb to about 2020). Notes on the research overall: A couple of women and a few men aged 18 to 49 years were included in the cohort. For each donor, three plates each were used for CD4 naive and CD4 memory, two plates were used for CD8 naive, and one plate was used for CD8 memory. To estimate repertoire size and how much clonotype sharing occurs between individuals, the study deeply sequenced the blood TCR repertoires of 5 or 6 healthy adults. Different laboratories and diverse techniques were used to prepare libraries and sequence TCR repertoires, to increase sequencing depth and limit assay-specific biases. Per donor, leukapheresis produced somewhere between about 0.8 and 9 billion PBMCs. The research as a whole found: Naive subsets generally had larger estimated clonotype richness than memory subsets. Sampling was restricted to blood, and TCR repertoires in tissues likely differ from the TCR repertoires found in blood. The small number of donors limited the genetic and exposure-history diversity represented. Pairwise subsampling indicated that sequencing depth was expected to affect the degree of clonotype sharing among donors. Incomplete sequencing was indicated by rarefaction of sorted-subset datasets, despite the large sequencing depth. Sharing across four donors was observed for approximately 5% of naive CD4, 3% to 3.5% of naive CD8, 2.3% of memory CD4, and about 0.38% of memory CD8 clonotypes. Higher generation probabilities were observed for clonotypes shared by all four sorted-subset donors than for non-shared clonotypes.

The donors were healthy, HIV-negative adults who had no recently reported acute infections or vaccinations. Every donor was a Caucasian adult residing in Nashville, Tennessee, USA. Magnetic negative selection was used to enrich CD4+ T cells, after which naive cells were positively selected on CD45RA and the negative fraction became the memory subset. Blood was collected by leukapheresis, and PBMCs were isolated by Ficoll-Histopaque density gradient centrifugation and then cryopreserved in liquid nitrogen vapor phase. Analytical flow cytometry was used to check the purity and quantity of every magnetically sorted T cell population. Each sorted fraction had its genomic DNA isolated and then quantified by UV absorbance on a Nanodrop 2000c. Using the deep immunoSEQ assay, TCR CDR3 regions were amplified from genomic DNA by multiplex PCR. Extracted genomic DNA from each cell subset was distributed evenly across all wells of several immunoSEQ 96-well plates, and each plate was treated as a replicate. For sorted subsets, approximately 210 ng of genomic DNA, equivalent to some 33,000 T cell genomes, went into each replicate PCR. Purified libraries were quantified with a Qubit 3.0 fluorometer, sized on a Bioanalyzer 2100, and re-quantified with the KAPA Library Quantification kit. Each immunoSEQ 96-well plate was sequenced on its own single-read 150-cycle Illumina NextSeq 550 flow cell. The study's own analysis went as follows. The immunoSEQ output contained only junctional sequences without quality scores, so filtering could not match that applied to full-length reads. Sequences were annotated with PyIR, a Python wrapper for IgBLAST v1.9, and V/J genes and CDR3 were assigned using IMGT germline references. Any read was removed if the V/J assignment was weak (E-value above 1e-6), the CDR3 was missing, or the read contained stop codons, out-of-frame junctions, or ambiguous translated residues. V3J clonotypes were defined as sequences sharing an identical inferred V gene, J gene, and CDR3 amino acid sequence. The percentage overlap between two repertoires was calculated by dividing the number of shared unique clonotypes by the size of the smaller repertoire. RTK rarefaction, the Chao1 estimator, and Recon v2.1 estimates of unobserved clonotypes were used to assess repertoire richness. Generation probabilities were computed with OLGA for all TCRbeta clonotypes obtained by the gDNA method from several donors. TCRdb provides this immuneACCESS table in a form limited to in-frame rearrangements. Some clones are lacking; in checked studies, under half of them reflect an unresolved V gene, and why the rest are absent is not known. D and trimming come from the DNA, and the V and J calls and clone size come from that table. This sample gives 950,000 to 1,300,000 clones in total; roughly 80% of them show up just once. The top ten constitute 1.4% to 1.5% of the sample.

Concerning this clone itself: The antigen it binds to is not known. No much larger clone is present one base from it, and per-base qualities are unavailable.

There are 19 amino acids in the CDR3, from cysteine to phenylalanine inclusive. The CDR3 DNA has 57 bases and is translated from base 1. Trimming takes 5 bases from V and 1 base from J, and the germline ends sit 26 bases apart. The germline V gene encodes CDR1 SEHNR and CDR2 FQNEAQ (reference sequence). The chain joins TRBV7-9 to TRBJ1-1; the D gene lacks a confident call. The clonotype originates from a man between 18 and 29 years old in good health. Sample: memory CD4+ T cells sorted from blood. Taken with the paper, the label for cell subset or site translates to: CD45RA-negative fraction. The CDR3 region: CASSHTPWRIDKPNTEAFF. The DNA reads as follows: TGTGCCAGCAGCCATACCCCCTGGAGGATTGACAAACCGAACACTGAAGCTTTCTTT.